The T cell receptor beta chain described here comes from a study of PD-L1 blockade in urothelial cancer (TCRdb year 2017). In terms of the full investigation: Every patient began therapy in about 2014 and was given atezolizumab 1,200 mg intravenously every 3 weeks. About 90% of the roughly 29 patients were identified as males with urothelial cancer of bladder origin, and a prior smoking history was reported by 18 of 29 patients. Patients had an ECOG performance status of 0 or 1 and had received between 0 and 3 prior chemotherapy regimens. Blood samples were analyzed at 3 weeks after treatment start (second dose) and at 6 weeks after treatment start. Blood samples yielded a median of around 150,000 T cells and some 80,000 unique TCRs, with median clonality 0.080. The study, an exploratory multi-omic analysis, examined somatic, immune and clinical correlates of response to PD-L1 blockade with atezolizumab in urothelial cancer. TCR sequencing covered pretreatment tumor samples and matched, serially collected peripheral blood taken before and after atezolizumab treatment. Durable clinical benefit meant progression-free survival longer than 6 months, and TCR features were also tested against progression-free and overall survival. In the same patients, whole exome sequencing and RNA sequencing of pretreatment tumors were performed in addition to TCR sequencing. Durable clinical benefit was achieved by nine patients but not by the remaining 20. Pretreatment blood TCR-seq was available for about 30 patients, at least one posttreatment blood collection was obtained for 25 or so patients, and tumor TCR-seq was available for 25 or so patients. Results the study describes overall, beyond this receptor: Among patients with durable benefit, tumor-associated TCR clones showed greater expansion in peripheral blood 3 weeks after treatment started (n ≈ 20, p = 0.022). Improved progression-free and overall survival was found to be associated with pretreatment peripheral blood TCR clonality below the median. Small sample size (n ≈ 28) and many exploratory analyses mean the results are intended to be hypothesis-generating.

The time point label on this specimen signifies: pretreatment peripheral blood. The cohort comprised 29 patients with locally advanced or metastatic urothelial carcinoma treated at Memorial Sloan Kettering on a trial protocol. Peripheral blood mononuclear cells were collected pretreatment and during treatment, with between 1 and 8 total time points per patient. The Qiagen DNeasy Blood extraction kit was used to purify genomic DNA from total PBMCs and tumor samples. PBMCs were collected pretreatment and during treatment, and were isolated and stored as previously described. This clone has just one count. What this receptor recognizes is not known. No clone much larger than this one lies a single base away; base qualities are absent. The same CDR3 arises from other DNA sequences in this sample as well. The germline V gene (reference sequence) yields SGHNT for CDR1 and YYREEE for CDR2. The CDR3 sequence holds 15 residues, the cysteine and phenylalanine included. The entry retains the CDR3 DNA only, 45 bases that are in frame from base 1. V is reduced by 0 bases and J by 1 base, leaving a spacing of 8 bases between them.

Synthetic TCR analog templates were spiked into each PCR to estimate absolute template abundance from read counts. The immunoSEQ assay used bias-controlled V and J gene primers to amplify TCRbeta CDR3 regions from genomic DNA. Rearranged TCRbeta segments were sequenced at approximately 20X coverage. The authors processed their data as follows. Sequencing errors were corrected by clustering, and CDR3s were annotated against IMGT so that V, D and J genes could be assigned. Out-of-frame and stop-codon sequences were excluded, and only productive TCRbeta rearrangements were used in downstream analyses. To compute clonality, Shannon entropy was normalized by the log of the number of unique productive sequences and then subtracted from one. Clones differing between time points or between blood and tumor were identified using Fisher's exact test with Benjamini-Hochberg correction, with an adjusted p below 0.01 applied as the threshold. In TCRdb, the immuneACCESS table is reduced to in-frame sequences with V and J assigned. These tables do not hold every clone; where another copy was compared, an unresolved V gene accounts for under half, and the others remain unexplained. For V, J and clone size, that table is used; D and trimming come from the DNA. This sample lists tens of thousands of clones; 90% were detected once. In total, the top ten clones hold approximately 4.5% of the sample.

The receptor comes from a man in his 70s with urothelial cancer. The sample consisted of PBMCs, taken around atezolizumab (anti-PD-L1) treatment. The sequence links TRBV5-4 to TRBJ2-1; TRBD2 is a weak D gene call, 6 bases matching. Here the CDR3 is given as CASSLAGTSYNEQFF. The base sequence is TGTGCCAGCAGCTTGGCCGGGACTTCCTACAATGAGCAGTTCTTC. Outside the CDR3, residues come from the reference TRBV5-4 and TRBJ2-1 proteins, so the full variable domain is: ETGVTQSPTHLIKTRGQQVTLRCSSQSGHNTVSWYQQALGQGPQFIFQYYREEENGRGNFPPRFSGLQFPNYSSELNVNALELDDSALYLCASSLAGTSYNEQFFGPGTRLTVL.